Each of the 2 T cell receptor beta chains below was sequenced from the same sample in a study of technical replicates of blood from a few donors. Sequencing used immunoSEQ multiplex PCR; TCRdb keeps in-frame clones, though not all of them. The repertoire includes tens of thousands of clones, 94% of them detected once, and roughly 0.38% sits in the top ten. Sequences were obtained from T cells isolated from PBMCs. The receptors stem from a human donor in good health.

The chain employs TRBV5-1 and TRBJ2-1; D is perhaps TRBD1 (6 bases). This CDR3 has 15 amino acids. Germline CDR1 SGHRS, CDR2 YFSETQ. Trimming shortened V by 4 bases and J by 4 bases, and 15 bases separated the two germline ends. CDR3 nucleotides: TGCGCCAGCAGCCCGCTTAACAGGGATTACAATGAGCAGTTCTTC. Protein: CASSPLNRDYNEQFF.

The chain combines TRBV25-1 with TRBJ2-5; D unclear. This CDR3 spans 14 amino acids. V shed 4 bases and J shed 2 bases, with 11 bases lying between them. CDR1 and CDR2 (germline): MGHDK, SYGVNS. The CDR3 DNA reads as TGTGCCAGCAGTGCTACAGAGTATCAAGAGACCCAGTACTTC. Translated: CASSATEYQETQYF.